This record looks at one T cell receptor beta chain sequence and its context. These data originate in a study of regulatory T cells in long-lasting Graves disease. Sample time point: newly diagnosed GD, antithyroid drugs for less than 3 months. The TCR library was made from RNA extracted from PBMCs. CDR3-region Arm-PCR and iRepertoire HTBI primers produced the TCR beta libraries. TCRdb reprocessed the multiplex PCR reads with MiXCR, giving one entry per CDR3 protein. Among roughly 420,000 distinct CDR3 sequences listed, approximately 16% were seen once. In addition, the sample was reused for a study of T cells in Graves' hyperthyroidism and ophthalmopathy. That source notes: Graves' hyperthyroidism was deemed stable absent ophthalmopathy progression within 18 months. Those patients with uncontrolled infection, other autoimmune disease, pregnancy or lactation were excluded. Most thyroid clonotypes with frequency above 0.001 were detected in blood. Ophthalmopathy was model-predicted a median about 6 months pre-onset.

The sequencing used peripheral blood mononuclear cells (PBMCs), collected at new diagnosis, from a patient treated with antithyroid drugs. This TCR was recovered from a woman aged 25 to 39 with Graves disease.

CDR3 region: CASSLMGKGAWAEAFF. The CDR3 DNA follows: TGTGCCAGCAGCTTAATGGGAAAGGGGGCCTGGGCTGAAGCTTTCTTT. The V and J genes are TRBV7-9 and TRBJ1-1; 7 bases are shared with TRBD1. V lost 2 bases to trimming and J lost 6 bases; unmatched junction nucleotides: 12. The CDR3 is 16 residues long. CDR1 is SEHNR and CDR2 is FQNEAQ in the germline V gene (reference sequence).